This is a list of T cell receptor beta chains from one sample in a study of blood T cell repertoires in COVID-19. This table comes from immunoSEQ multiplex PCR, and its TCRdb copy is limited to in-frame clones, with some not included. The table has around 170,000 clones, about 87% seen once. Sample: peripheral blood. All receptors come from a man aged 55 to 70 with COVID-19, enrolled during active disease. Each CDR3 is given with its conserved first and last residue. Fields, in order: D gene, J gene, clone size, V gene, CDR3 DNA, CDR3 protein. D genes are given only for firm matches. A row's size may be missing; if present it is once, few, many or a size class.

TRBD1	TRBJ1-2	NA	TRBV7-2	TGTGCCAGCAGCCTCGGGACAGCGAACTATGGCTACACCTTC	CASSLGTANYGYTF
TRBD1	TRBJ1-6	NA	TRBV20-1	TGCAGTGCTAGTGCCACCTCCGGGACAGCCATCCCCCACTTT	CSASATSGTAIPHF
TRBD1	TRBJ2-3	NA	TRBV3-1/TRBV3-2	TGTGCCAGCAGCGGACAGGGGAAAGCAGATACGCAGTATTTT	CASSGQGKADTQYF
NA	TRBJ1-1	NA	TRBV9	TGTGCCAGCAGCGGCCCCGGGGGGGGGAACACTGAAGCTTTCTTT	CASSGPGGGNTEAFF
TRBD1	TRBJ2-7	NA	TRBV5-4	TGTGCCAGCAGCACCCCGGGACAGGGTATCTACGAGCAGTACTTC	CASSTPGQGIYEQYF
NA	TRBJ1-3	once	TRBV28	TGTGCCAGCAGTCAACGCGGGGGGATGTACACCATATATTTT	CASSQRGGMYTIYF
NA	TRBJ2-2	NA	TRBV19	TGTGCCAGTAAGGACAGCCAGAACACCGGGGAGCTGTTTTTT	CASKDSQNTGELFF
NA	TRBJ1-4	NA	TRBV3-1/TRBV3-2	TGTGCCAGCAGCCAAGAAGGGGCAGGGAAAGAAAAACTGTTTTTT	CASSQEGAGKEKLFF
NA	TRBJ2-2	NA	TRBV7-2	TGTGCCAGCAGCTTAGTTCTAGGCCCCACCGGGGAGCTGTTTTTT	CASSLVLGPTGELFF
NA	TRBJ2-1	NA	TRBV19	TGTGCCAGCTCCGGGATCCGCTTCGGCGATGAGCAGTTCTTC	CASSGIRFGDEQFF
NA	TRBJ2-7	NA	TRBV15	TGTGCCACCAGCAGCGGCCCCGGGACACTCTCCTACGAGCAGTACTTC	CATSSGPGTLSYEQYF
NA	TRBJ1-3	few	TRBV5-1	TGCGCCAGCAGCTTGGCCGGGACTGGAAACACCATATATTTT	CASSLAGTGNTIYF
TRBD1	TRBJ1-1	NA	TRBV7-2	TGTGCCAGCAGCCCCCAGAGGACAGGGGGTACTGAAGCTTTCTTT	CASSPQRTGGTEAFF
TRBD2	TRBJ2-7	NA	TRBV7-9	TGTGCCAGCAGCTTAGGTTCGGGGGGAGTCGACGAGCAGTACTTC	CASSLGSGGVDEQYF
NA	TRBJ1-5	NA	TRBV28	TGTGCCAGCAAGGGACTCCCGGAGAATCAGCCCCAGCATTTT	CASKGLPENQPQHF
TRBD1	TRBJ1-5	NA	TRBV6-2/TRBV6-3	TGTGCCAGCAGTTACTTGGGACAGGGGAATCAGCCCCAGCATTTT	CASSYLGQGNQPQHF
NA	TRBJ2-7	NA	TRBV27	TGTGCCAGCAGTTACGGGAACTCCTACGAGCAGTACTTC	CASSYGNSYEQYF
TRBD2	TRBJ2-1	NA	TRBV6-2/TRBV6-3	TGTGCCAGCAGTTACTATACTTCGGCTAGCGGGTACGGCAATGAGCAGTTCTTC	CASSYYTSASGYGNEQFF
TRBD1	TRBJ2-1	NA	TRBV30	TGTGCCTGGAGCGCTCCGGGACAGATACTCTTC	CAWSAPGQILF
NA	TRBJ2-7	NA	TRBV4-3	TGCGCCAGCAGCCTACAGGGTAATCGCGACGAGCAGTACTTC	CASSLQGNRDEQYF
NA	TRBJ1-1	NA	TRBV19	TGTGCCAGTAGTATAGGAGGGGGGGGACCAGAAGCTTTCTTT	CASSIGGGGPEAFF
TRBD1	TRBJ1-2	once	TRBV28	TGTGCCAGCAGTTTGAACAGGGGCGGCGACTATGGCTACACCTTC	CASSLNRGGDYGYTF
TRBD1	TRBJ1-2	NA	TRBV19	TGTGCCAGTAGGAAAAGGGGACAGTTAATAAACTATGGCTACACCTTC	CASRKRGQLINYGYTF
NA	TRBJ2-7	once	TRBV12-3/TRBV12-4	TGTGCCAGCAGTTTCCGGGGTGACTACGAGCAGTACTTC	CASSFRGDYEQYF